The 9 T cell receptor beta chains reported below all come from one sample, sequenced in a study of technical replicates of blood from several donors. This table comes from immunoSEQ multiplex PCR, and its TCRdb copy is limited to in-frame clones, with some not included. This table holds around 84,000 clones, just over 90% found once. Sample: T cells isolated from PBMCs. These receptors were collected from a human donor in good health.

The gene calls are TRBV2 and TRBJ2-1, with D hard to call. The CDR3 sequence is 15 residues long. Germline values: CDR1 SNHLY, CDR2 FYNNEI. V was cut by 3 bases and J by 12 bases, with 21 bases left in between. The CDR3 sequence: CASSDLRGKKVGQFF. The CDR3, as DNA: TGTGCCAGCAGTGACCTTCGAGGCAAGAAAGTAGGGCAGTTCTTC. The entire variable domain, with the rest obtained from reference TRBV2 and TRBJ2-1, is as follows: EPEVTQTPSHQVTQMGQEVILRCVPISNHLYFYWYRQILGQKVEFLVSFYNNEISEKSEIFDDQFSVERPDGSNFTLKIRSTKLEDSAMYFCASSDLRGKKVGQFFGPGTRLTVL.

This chain uses TRBV11-2 with TRBJ1-4, with D tentatively TRBD1 (6 bases). There are 14 residues in the CDR3. V shed 5 bases and J shed 10 bases, with 17 bases lying between them. Germline CDR1 SGHAT, CDR2 FQNNGV. The CDR3, as DNA: TGTGCCAGCAGCGTAAACCGGGACATGGGAAAACTGTTTTTT. It yields the protein CASSVNRDMGKLFF.

The chain combines TRBV30 with TRBJ1-2; a possible D gene is TRBD1 (6 bases). Looked up from germline, CDR1 is GTSNPN and CDR2 is SVGIG (reference sequence). The CDR3 contains 13 residues. Trimming removed 4 bases at V and 8 bases at J, with 17 bases between. Here the CDR3 reads CAWNLQGIGGYTF. The CDR3 DNA reads TGTGCCTGGAACCTACAGGGTATCGGCGGCTACACCTTC. Together with reference TRBV30 and TRBJ1-2, the CDR3 gives the full variable domain: SQTIHQWPATLVQPVGSPLSLECTVEGTSNPNLYWYRQAAGRGLQLLFYSVGIGQISSEVPQNLSASRPQDRQFILSSKKLLLSDSGFYLCAWNLQGIGGYTFGSGTRLTVV.

The V call is TRBV5-8, the J call TRBJ2-1; TRBD2 aligns across 7 bases. This CDR3 region has 16 residues. The germline gives CDR1 SGHTS, CDR2 YDEGEE. V shed 2 bases, J shed 5 bases, and the junction held 10 bases outside the gene matches. Here the CDR3 reads CASSFVVLAGDNEQFF. The DNA of the CDR3 is TGTGCCAGCAGCTTCGTTGTATTAGCGGGTGACAATGAGCAGTTCTTC. The complete variable domain, with remaining parts taken from reference TRBV5-8 and TRBJ2-1, reads EAGVTQSPTHLIKTRGQQATLRCSPISGHTSVYWYQQALGLGLQFLLWYDEGEERNRGNFPPRFSGRQFPNYSSELNVNALELEDSALYLCASSFVVLAGDNEQFFGPGTRLTVL.

V gene TRBV28 combines with J gene TRBJ2-7, with TRBD1 matching 7 bases. CDR3 size: 15 residues. V shed 7 bases and J 5 bases; nucleotides not matched to a gene: 14. Germline V gene lookup returns CDR1 MDHEN and CDR2 SYDVKM. CDR3 sequence (DNA): TGTGCCAGCAAGGAAGGGACAGCCTTAGAGGACGAGCAGTACTTC. This codes for CASKEGTALEDEQYF.

The chain recombines TRBV30 with TRBJ1-1; D gene uncertain. The CDR3 contains 12 residues. CDR1 and CDR2 from the germline V gene are GTSNPN and SVGIG (reference sequence). The V end was cut by 2 bases, the J end by 8 bases, with 12 bases between. In DNA, the CDR3 is TGTGCCTGGAGTAATTTGTACAGCGAAGCTTTCTTT. It translates to CAWSNLYSEAFF.

The chain carries TRBV10-1 and TRBJ2-1; tentatively, D is TRBD1 (6 bases). V gave up 2 bases and J gave up 8 bases, with 16 bases separating them. From germline, CDR1 is WNHNN and CDR2 SYGVQD (reference sequence). The CDR3 has 15 amino acids. The CDR3 spells CASSEPDRSFDEQFF. CDR3 coding DNA: TGCGCCAGCAGTGAGCCCGACAGGAGTTTCGATGAGCAGTTCTTC.

The rearrangement uses TRBV19 and TRBJ1-5; D call uncertain. The CDR3 is 14 residues long. Germline V gives CDR1 LNHDA, CDR2 SQIVND (reference sequence). V lost 1 base, J lost 10 bases, and 14 bases lay in between. CDR3 nucleotide sequence: TGTGCCAGTAGTATAGCCCCGGGAGTTGATCCCCAGCATTTT. Amino acid sequence: CASSIAPGVDPQHF.

This rearrangement joins TRBV7-2 to TRBJ2-2; 11 bases line up with TRBD2. Germline assignment: CDR1 SGHTA and CDR2 FQGNSA. V dropped 5 bases and J dropped 6; count of bases not matched to a gene: 8. The CDR3 is 16 amino acids. For the CDR3, the DNA is TGTGCCAGCAGCATGTTTAGCGGGAGGGCCCCCGGGGAGCTGTTTTTT. Translation: CASSMFSGRAPGELFF.